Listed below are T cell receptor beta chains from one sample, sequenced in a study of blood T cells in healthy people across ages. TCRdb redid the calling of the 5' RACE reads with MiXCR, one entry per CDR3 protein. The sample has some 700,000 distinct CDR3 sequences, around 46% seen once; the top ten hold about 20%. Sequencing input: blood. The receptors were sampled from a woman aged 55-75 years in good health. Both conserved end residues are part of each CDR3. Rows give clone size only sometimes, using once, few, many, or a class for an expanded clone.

cdr3_aa: CSAREPRLGNQPQHF
j_call: TRBJ1-5
clone_size: .
v_call: TRBV20-1

cdr3_aa: CASSPRQGGSETQYF
j_call: TRBJ2-5
clone_size: .
v_call: TRBV5-1

cdr3_aa: CASSYYRGGTGELFF
j_call: TRBJ2-2
clone_size: .
v_call: TRBV6-5

cdr3_aa: CSASRGELGNIQYF
j_call: TRBJ2-4
clone_size: .
v_call: TRBV20-1

cdr3_aa: CASSPSASGAYNEQFF
j_call: TRBJ2-1
clone_size: .
v_call: TRBV7-2

cdr3_aa: CASSVQAGLNIQYF
j_call: .
clone_size: .
v_call: TRBV7-2

cdr3_aa: CASSPPAGGLSPMFF
j_call: TRBJ2-1
clone_size: .
v_call: TRBV3-1

cdr3_aa: CASKLDSYNEQFF
j_call: TRBJ2-1
clone_size: .
v_call: TRBV2

cdr3_aa: CASSKGNQETQYF
j_call: TRBJ2-5
clone_size: .
v_call: TRBV21-1

cdr3_aa: CASSSRVGNEQYF
j_call: TRBJ2-7
clone_size: once
v_call: TRBV11-3

cdr3_aa: CASSPPGPHMNEQFF
j_call: TRBJ2-1
clone_size: .
v_call: TRBV12-3/TRBV12-4

cdr3_aa: CASEDRADGELFF
j_call: TRBJ2-2
clone_size: once
v_call: TRBV10-3

cdr3_aa: CASSLQAGEGGELFF
j_call: TRBJ2-2
clone_size: .
v_call: TRBV7-2

cdr3_aa: CASSYDPNSPLHF
j_call: TRBJ1-6
clone_size: few
v_call: TRBV6-5

cdr3_aa: CASSVGGLGETQYF
j_call: TRBJ2-5
clone_size: .
v_call: TRBV12-3/TRBV12-4

cdr3_aa: CASSESSTAQETQYF
j_call: TRBJ2-5
clone_size: few
v_call: TRBV10-1

cdr3_aa: CASSQDSMVANSPLHF
j_call: TRBJ1-6
clone_size: few
v_call: TRBV4-3

cdr3_aa: CASSYRTSSYEQYF
j_call: TRBJ2-7
clone_size: .
v_call: TRBV6-5

cdr3_aa: CASSLGASGATDTQYF
j_call: TRBJ2-3
clone_size: many
v_call: TRBV9

cdr3_aa: CASRQQRTGQREQFF
j_call: TRBJ2-1
clone_size: .
v_call: TRBV7-9

cdr3_aa: CSARDSSSGNTIYF
j_call: TRBJ1-3
clone_size: .
v_call: TRBV20-1

cdr3_aa: CSAPRAVPPYEQYF
j_call: TRBJ2-7
clone_size: .
v_call: TRBV20-1

cdr3_aa: CASSEQGSGTQYF
j_call: .
clone_size: .
v_call: TRBV2

cdr3_aa: CASSLRTVIEAQYF
j_call: TRBJ2-5
clone_size: .
v_call: TRBV5-1

cdr3_aa: CSATTMRPYQETQFF
j_call: .
clone_size: .
v_call: TRBV20-1

cdr3_aa: CSVYGGGRGAELFF
j_call: TRBJ2-2
clone_size: many
v_call: TRBV29-1

cdr3_aa: CSASEPTSLSYEQFF
j_call: TRBJ2-1
clone_size: .
v_call: TRBV20-1

cdr3_aa: CASSRIGPQRNSPLHF
j_call: TRBJ1-6
clone_size: .
v_call: TRBV27

cdr3_aa: CATSTGSQETQYF
j_call: TRBJ2-5
clone_size: .
v_call: TRBV24-1

cdr3_aa: CASSLKLAGADTQYF
j_call: TRBJ2-3
clone_size: .
v_call: TRBV7-3

cdr3_aa: CASSRSTRGGESEQYF
j_call: .
clone_size: .
v_call: TRBV5-1

cdr3_aa: CASSLGQGSTDAQYF
j_call: TRBJ2-3
clone_size: .
v_call: TRBV7-7

cdr3_aa: CSASPDGRSGNTIYF
j_call: TRBJ1-3
clone_size: .
v_call: TRBV20-1

cdr3_aa: CASSQERGLVSVEQFF
j_call: TRBJ2-1
clone_size: .
v_call: TRBV4-3

cdr3_aa: CASSLTSGQGANEQFF
j_call: TRBJ2-1
clone_size: many
v_call: TRBV7-3

cdr3_aa: CATSRVEGLAGQGYTF
j_call: TRBJ1-2
clone_size: few
v_call: TRBV15

cdr3_aa: CSAHDQGGSGNYEQYF
j_call: TRBJ2-7
clone_size: few
v_call: TRBV20-1

cdr3_aa: CASSLEAQYF
j_call: TRBJ2-7
clone_size: .
v_call: TRBV6-1

cdr3_aa: CASSPRGGGFGQPQHF
j_call: TRBJ1-5
clone_size: few
v_call: TRBV7-2

cdr3_aa: CASRARGSVHPQYF
j_call: TRBJ2-5
clone_size: .
v_call: TRBV28

cdr3_aa: CASSERSETAALAKNIQYF
j_call: TRBJ2-4
clone_size: .
v_call: TRBV6-1

cdr3_aa: CASSLRGSAPQETQYF
j_call: TRBJ2-5
clone_size: few
v_call: TRBV5-1

cdr3_aa: CASSSTGGGNIQYF
j_call: TRBJ2-4
clone_size: .
v_call: TRBV5-1

cdr3_aa: CASSQASRSENIQYF
j_call: TRBJ2-4
clone_size: .
v_call: TRBV6-6

cdr3_aa: CASLDRGVGNEQFF
j_call: TRBJ2-1
clone_size: .
v_call: TRBV18

cdr3_aa: CASGASGGSTDTQYF
j_call: TRBJ2-3
clone_size: few
v_call: TRBV7-3

cdr3_aa: CASSSHGTDTQYF
j_call: TRBJ2-3
clone_size: .
v_call: TRBV12-3/TRBV12-4

cdr3_aa: CSARGLIPGGVFINEQFF
j_call: TRBJ2-1
clone_size: .
v_call: TRBV20-1

cdr3_aa: CASSQADGQNYGYTF
j_call: TRBJ1-2
clone_size: few
v_call: TRBV4-1

cdr3_aa: CASRGTGPLPQHF
j_call: TRBJ1-5
clone_size: few
v_call: TRBV2

cdr3_aa: CASSSIAGSTDTQYF
j_call: TRBJ2-3
clone_size: .
v_call: TRBV6-6

cdr3_aa: CTSSVMERPNYGYTF
j_call: TRBJ1-2
clone_size: .
v_call: TRBV2

cdr3_aa: CASSSATSRPTDTQYF
j_call: TRBJ2-3
clone_size: few
v_call: TRBV12-3/TRBV12-4

cdr3_aa: CATSDFGRAGRADTQYF
j_call: TRBJ2-3
clone_size: .
v_call: TRBV24-1

cdr3_aa: CASSLHTAVTGELFF
j_call: TRBJ2-2
clone_size: .
v_call: TRBV7-3

cdr3_aa: CSARDKRGTSGTYYNEQYF
j_call: .
clone_size: .
v_call: TRBV20-1

cdr3_aa: CSARVGGNTIYF
j_call: TRBJ1-3
clone_size: .
v_call: TRBV29-1

cdr3_aa: CAWSHGQGSDTQYF
j_call: TRBJ2-3
clone_size: once
v_call: TRBV30

cdr3_aa: CASSLRQNEQFF
j_call: TRBJ2-1
clone_size: many
v_call: TRBV7-2